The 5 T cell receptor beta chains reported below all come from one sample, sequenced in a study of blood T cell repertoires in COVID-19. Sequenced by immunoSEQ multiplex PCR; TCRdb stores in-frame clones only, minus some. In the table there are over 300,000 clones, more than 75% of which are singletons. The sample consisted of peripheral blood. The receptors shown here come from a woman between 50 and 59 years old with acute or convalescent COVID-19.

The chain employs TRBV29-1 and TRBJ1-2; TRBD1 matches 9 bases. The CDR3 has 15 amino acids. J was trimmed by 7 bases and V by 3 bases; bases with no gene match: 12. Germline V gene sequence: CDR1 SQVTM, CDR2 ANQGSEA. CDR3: CSVDLWDRVWGGYTF. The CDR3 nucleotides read TGCAGCGTTGATTTATGGGACAGGGTATGGGGTGGCTACACCTTC.

Written as DNA, the CDR3 is TGTGCCAGGGGACAGGGGAACTCCTACGAGCAGTACTTC. Amino acids: CARGQGNSYEQYF. The rearrangement joins TRBV6-1 to TRBJ2-7; 10 positions match TRBD1. V was clipped by 9 bases and J by 0 bases; unmatched bases: 2. CDR3 size: 13 residues. CDR1 and CDR2 (germline): MNHNS, SASEGT.

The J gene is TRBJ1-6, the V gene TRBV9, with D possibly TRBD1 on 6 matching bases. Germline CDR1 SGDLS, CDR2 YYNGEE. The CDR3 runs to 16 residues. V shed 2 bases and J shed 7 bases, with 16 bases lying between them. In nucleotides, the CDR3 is TGTGCCAGCAGCGTTGAAGCACAGGGTGGGAATTCACCCCTCCACTTT. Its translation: CASSVEAQGGNSPLHF.

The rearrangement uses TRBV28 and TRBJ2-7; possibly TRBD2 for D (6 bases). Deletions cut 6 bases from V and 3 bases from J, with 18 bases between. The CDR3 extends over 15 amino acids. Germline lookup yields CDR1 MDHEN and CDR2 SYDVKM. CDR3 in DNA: TGTGCCAGCAGCTTGATTCCGGGACTGGGCTACGAGCAGTACTTC. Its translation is CASSLIPGLGYEQYF.

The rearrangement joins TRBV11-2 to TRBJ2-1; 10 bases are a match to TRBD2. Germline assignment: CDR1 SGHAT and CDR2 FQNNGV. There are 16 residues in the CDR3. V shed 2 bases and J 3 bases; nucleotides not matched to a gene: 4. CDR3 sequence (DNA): TGTGCCAGCAGCTTACCAGGGACTAGCGACTACAATGAGCAGTTCTTC. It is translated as CASSLPGTSDYNEQFF.